Below are 28 T cell receptor beta chains sequenced from a single sample in a study of T-cell memory formation after mild COVID-19. TCRdb itself ran the 5' RACE reads through MiXCR, one entry per CDR3 protein. Among about 400,000 distinct CDR3 sequences listed, approximately 24% were seen once. The specimen was PBMCs or a T cell subset sorted from them (not recorded which). The source is an adult woman who had mild COVID-19 (a few samples of this study predate the infection). Cell type and time point are not known.

In this sample, this clonotype turned up many times. The chain recombines TRBV5-1 with TRBJ1-1; D gene uncertain. The germline V and J ends were trimmed by 0 bases and 1 base, with 7 bases remaining between them. Germline-derived CDR1 and CDR2 are SGHRS and YFSETQ. CDR3 size: 14 residues. Written as DNA, the CDR3 is TGCGCCAGCAGCTTGGGGTCGGGGAACACTGAAGCTTTCTTT. This gives the protein CASSLGSGNTEAFF.

The chain couples TRBV7-2 to TRBJ2-5, with 15 bases aligning to TRBD2. Germline V lookup: CDR1 SGHTA, CDR2 FQGNSA. The CDR3 extends over 17 amino acids. V shed 1 base and J 5 bases; nucleotides not matched to a gene: 5. CDR3 in amino acids: CASSLGGLAGGGETQYF. The CDR3 DNA follows: TGTGCCAGCAGCTTAGGGGGACTAGCGGGAGGCGGGGAGACCCAGTACTTC.

In this sample, this clonotype turned up a few times. The CDR3, as DNA: TGTGCCAGCAGGTCTCTCTACGAGCAGTACTTC. It encodes CASRSLYEQYF. The V call is TRBV7-9, the J call TRBJ2-7, with D uncertain. Trimming took 6 bases from V and 3 from J, leaving 6 bases between them. The V gene's germline CDR1 is SEHNR and CDR2 FQNEAQ (reference sequence). The CDR3 has 11 amino acids.

The chain is built from TRBV7-9 and TRBJ1-2; D is undetermined. This CDR3 has 15 amino acids. Per the germline V gene, CDR1 is SEHNR and CDR2 is FQNEAQ (reference sequence). V was clipped by 6 bases and J by 2 bases, with 16 bases between them. CDR3 bases: TGTGCCAGCAGTCACCCCGGCCTCTCAAACTATGGCTACACCTTC. As protein: CASSHPGLSNYGYTF.

The chain employs TRBV20-1 and TRBJ1-2, with TRBD1 identical over 7 bases. V shed 1 base, J shed 3 bases, and the junction held 11 bases outside the gene matches. Per the germline V gene, CDR1 is DFQATT and CDR2 is SNEGSKA (reference sequence). The CDR3 loop spans 16 amino acids. This CDR3 is CSARVSTGDSYYGYTF. The CDR3 DNA reads as TGCAGTGCTAGAGTTTCGACTGGGGACAGCTACTATGGCTACACCTTC.

The chain uses TRBV6-2 or TRBV6-3 and TRBJ1-1; D unresolved. CDR1 is MNHEY, CDR2 SVGEGT, per germline. V lost 2 bases and J 7 bases, leaving 5 bases between the germline ends. The CDR3 covers 11 residues. The CDR3 loop reads CASSYGIEAFF. DNA of the CDR3: TGTGCCAGCAGTTACGGGATTGAAGCTTTCTTT.

This clonotype turned up a few times. The V and J genes are TRBV20-1 and TRBJ2-7, with D perhaps TRBD1 (6 bases). The CDR3 runs to 12 residues. CDR1 is DFQATT and CDR2 is SNEGSKA in the germline V gene (reference sequence). V lost 6 bases to trimming and J lost 0 bases, with 9 bases between them. CDR3 DNA: TGCAGTGCACAGACAGGCTCCTACGAGCAGTACTTC. Translation: CSAQTGSYEQYF.

The V call is TRBV30, the J call TRBJ2-7, with 7 positions matching TRBD2. Looked up from germline, CDR1 is GTSNPN and CDR2 is SVGIG (reference sequence). Trimming at V came to 2 bases and at J to 3 bases, leaving 13 bases not matched to a gene. The CDR3 is 16 residues long. The CDR3 DNA follows: TGTGCCTGGAGTCGGAAGGGACTACTTAGAGTCTACGAGCAGTACTTC. Translating it yields CAWSRKGLLRVYEQYF.

In this sample, this clonotype turned up a few times. This rearrangement joins TRBV5-1 to TRBJ2-2; possible D gene TRBD1, 5 bases. Trimming pared 4 bases from V and 2 bases from J, leaving 9 bases between. Per germline, CDR1 SGHRS and CDR2 YFSETQ. CDR3 size: 14 residues. DNA for the CDR3: TGCGCCAGCAGCCAGGGAATCAACACCGGGGAGCTGTTTTTT. It encodes CASSQGINTGELFF.

This clonotype was seen a few times. The J gene is TRBJ1-2, the V gene TRBV5-1, with 7 bases matching TRBD1. The CDR3 loop spans 13 amino acids. V lost 2 bases, J lost 8 bases, and 6 bases stayed unmatched. Looked up from germline, CDR1 is SGHRS and CDR2 is YFSETQ. The CDR3, as DNA: TGCGCCAGCAGCTTTGACAGGGACCGCGGCTACACCTTC. Translated: CASSFDRDRGYTF.

This clonotype was found once. This chain connects TRBV5-6 to TRBJ2-1; D gene uncertain. The germline gives CDR1 SGHDT, CDR2 YYEEEE. The CDR3 loop spans 15 amino acids. The V and J ends lost 1 base and 7 bases respectively, with 15 bases between them. The CDR3 loop is CASSLFWSSSNEQFF. The CDR3 coding sequence is TGTGCCAGCAGCTTGTTCTGGAGCTCGAGTAATGAGCAGTTCTTC.

This clonotype was picked up a small number of times. The chain employs TRBV7-7 and TRBJ2-2; D gene ambiguous. The germline V gene has CDR1 SSHAT and CDR2 FNYEAQ (reference sequence). The germline V and J ends were trimmed by 3 bases and 7 bases, with 12 bases remaining between them. There are 14 residues in the CDR3. The CDR3 sequence: CASSLYQADGELFF. CDR3 bases: TGTGCCAGCAGCTTGTACCAGGCGGACGGGGAGCTGTTTTTT.

The chain links TRBV16 to TRBJ1-1; D remains ambiguous. The CDR3 totals 11 residues. V was clipped by 1 base and J by 11 bases, with 8 bases between them. Germline CDR1 and CDR2: KGHSY and FQNENV. The CDR3: CASSQYVGAFF. CDR3 sequence (DNA): TGTGCCAGCAGCCAATACGTGGGTGCTTTCTTT.

Here the CDR3 DNA reads TGTGCCAGCAGCCTGACTCGGACGGTCTCTGGGGCCAACGTCCTGACTTTC. Its protein product is CASSLTRTVSGANVLTF. The chain carries TRBV7-3 and TRBJ2-6; D call uncertain. The CDR3 length is 17 residues. Germline V gives CDR1 SGHTA, CDR2 FQGTGA. The V gene lost 5 bases and the J gene lost 0 bases, with 14 bases spanning the gap. Using reference TRBV7-3 and TRBJ2-6 for the parts outside the CDR3, the full variable domain is GAGVSQTPSNKVTEKGKYVELRCDPISGHTALYWYRQSLGQGPEFLIYFQGTGAADDSGLPNDRFFAVRPEGSVSTLKIQRTERGDSAVYLCASSLTRTVSGANVLTFGAGSRLTVL.

This clonotype has more than one count but fewer than ten. This chain joins TRBV4-2 and TRBJ2-7; TRBD2 is a possible D gene (7 bases). The CDR3 consists of 18 residues. Per germline, CDR1 LGHNA and CDR2 YNFKEQ. Between the trimmed V and J ends, which lost 0 bases and 2 bases, there was a span of 20 bases. This chain's CDR3 is CASSQDPPTSGTPYEQYF. Here the CDR3 DNA reads TGTGCCAGCAGCCAAGACCCCCCTACGAGCGGGACACCCTACGAGCAGTACTTC.

The gene calls are TRBV15 and TRBJ1-1; no clear D gene. In germline, CDR1 is LNHNV, CDR2 YYDKDF (reference sequence). Trimming took off 5 bases at V and 1 base at J, with 8 bases between the two ends. The CDR3 runs to 13 residues. The DNA for the CDR3 is TGTGCCACCAGCTCCAGGAGGAACACTGAAGCTTTCTTT. This gives the protein CATSSRRNTEAFF.

This clonotype was observed a few times. The chain is built from TRBV3-1 and TRBJ1-1; D gene unclear. Germline V gene sequence: CDR1 LGHDT, CDR2 YNNKEL (reference sequence). The CDR3 runs 14 residues. V was pared by 4 bases and J by 11 bases, with 20 bases between. The CDR3 is CASSPSLQYTVAFF. The CDR3 DNA is TGTGCCAGCAGCCCCTCATTACAGTACACTGTGGCTTTCTTT.

The chain recombines TRBV27 with TRBJ1-2, with TRBD1 identical over 9 bases. The CDR3 length is 13 residues. Germline V CDR1 and CDR2: MNHEY, SMNVEV (reference sequence). With V trimmed by 4 bases and J by 14 bases, 11 bases remained unmatched. The CDR3: CASSSDRGTVLTF. DNA of the CDR3: TGTGCCAGCAGTTCAGACAGGGGGACGGTGTTGACCTTC.

The chain recombines TRBV18 with TRBJ2-1, with 8 nucleotides matching TRBD2. V lost 3 bases to trimming and J lost 7 bases; unmatched junction nucleotides: 8. Germline loops: CDR1 KGHSH, CDR2 LQKENI. The CDR3 length is 15 residues. The CDR3 here is CASSPRTSPGNEQFF. CDR3 DNA: TGTGCCAGCTCACCGAGGACTAGCCCAGGGAATGAGCAGTTCTTC.

This clonotype appeared a few times. The gene calls are TRBV29-1 and TRBJ2-6, with D hard to call. The CDR3 consists of 16 residues. Germline V CDR1 and CDR2: SQVTM, ANQGSEA. Trimming pared 5 bases from V and 3 bases from J, leaving 17 bases between. The CDR3 is CSVLLALAGGANVLTF. For the CDR3, the DNA is TGCAGCGTTCTTTTGGCCCTGGCAGGTGGGGCCAACGTCCTGACTTTC.

The CDR3 DNA is TGTGCCAGCAGCTTAATTGGGGTGGGGAGTGGCAATGAGCAGTTCTTC. This codes for CASSLIGVGSGNEQFF. J is TRBJ2-1 and V is TRBV7-3, with D tentatively TRBD2 (5 bases). This CDR3 is 16 amino acids long. V lost 1 base and J lost 6, with 16 bases in between. Germline loops: CDR1 SGHTA, CDR2 FQGTGA. Full variable domain (remainder filled in from reference TRBV7-3 and TRBJ2-1): GAGVSQTPSNKVTEKGKYVELRCDPISGHTALYWYRQSLGQGPEFLIYFQGTGAADDSGLPNDRFFAVRPEGSVSTLKIQRTERGDSAVYLCASSLIGVGSGNEQFFGPGTRLTVL.

The chain is built from TRBV11-2 and TRBJ1-1; 8 positions match TRBD1. Germline CDR1 is SGHAT and CDR2 is FQNNGV. Trimming cost V 5 bases and J 4 bases; bases outside gene matches: 15. The CDR3 runs 17 residues. The CDR3 nucleotides are TGTGCCAGCAGCCTCCCCGGGACAGGATCTTACGGCACTGAAGCTTTCTTT. Encoded protein: CASSLPGTGSYGTEAFF.

This clonotype was detected only a few times. CDR3 bases: TGCGCCAGCAGTGAACCGGGACAGTCGGGGTCCTCCTACAATGAGCAGTTCTTC. As protein: CASSEPGQSGSSYNEQFF. The rearrangement uses TRBV10-1 and TRBJ2-1; 7 positions agree with TRBD1. The J segment lost 0 bases and the V segment lost 3 bases, leaving 11 bases of the junction unmatched. Germline CDR1 WNHNN, CDR2 SYGVQD (reference sequence). The length of the CDR3 is 18 residues.

The CDR3 here is CASSFGTSEGDYYGYTF. The CDR3 DNA reads TGTGCCAGCAGTTTCGGGACCTCTGAGGGGGACTACTATGGCTACACCTTC. J is TRBJ1-2 and V is TRBV27; perhaps TRBD1 as D (6 bases). Trimming took 3 bases from V and 3 from J, leaving 20 bases between them. The CDR3 contains 17 residues. CDR1 MNHEY and CDR2 SMNVEV come from the germline V gene (reference sequence).

The gene calls are TRBV6-5 and TRBJ2-7; TRBD1 matches at 10 bases. This CDR3 is 14 amino acids long. The ends lost 5 bases at V and 6 bases at J; junction bases unmatched: 7. From germline, CDR1 is MNHEY and CDR2 SVGAGI. The CDR3 sequence: CASSPGQGLPEQYF. In DNA, the CDR3 is TGTGCCAGCAGTCCGGGACAGGGGTTACCCGAGCAGTACTTC.

J is TRBJ2-3 and V is TRBV5-1; weak D call: TRBD2 (5 bases). CDR1 and CDR2 (germline): SGHRS, YFSETQ. Deletions cut 4 bases from V and 0 bases from J, with 9 bases between. The CDR3 spans 14 residues. The CDR3 here is CASSEAASTDTQYF. In nucleotides, the CDR3 is TGCGCCAGCAGCGAAGCGGCTAGCACAGATACGCAGTATTTT.

This chain uses TRBV18 with TRBJ1-4; D is uncertain. This CDR3 is built from 15 residues. From germline, CDR1 is KGHSH and CDR2 LQKENI. V was trimmed by 0 bases and J by 7 bases, leaving 12 bases between them. The CDR3 protein is CASSPPGVRVEKLFF. The CDR3 coding sequence is TGTGCCAGCTCACCACCCGGGGTCCGGGTTGAAAAACTGTTTTTT.

The V gene is TRBV5-1, the J gene TRBJ2-7; 11 bases agree with TRBD2. CDR1 is SGHRS, CDR2 YFSETQ, per germline. The CDR3 loop spans 15 amino acids. J was trimmed by 6 bases and V by 0 bases; bases with no gene match: 5. CDR3 residues: CASSLASGGIVEQYF. CDR3 sequence (DNA): TGCGCCAGCAGCTTGGCTAGCGGGGGGATCGTCGAGCAGTACTTC.